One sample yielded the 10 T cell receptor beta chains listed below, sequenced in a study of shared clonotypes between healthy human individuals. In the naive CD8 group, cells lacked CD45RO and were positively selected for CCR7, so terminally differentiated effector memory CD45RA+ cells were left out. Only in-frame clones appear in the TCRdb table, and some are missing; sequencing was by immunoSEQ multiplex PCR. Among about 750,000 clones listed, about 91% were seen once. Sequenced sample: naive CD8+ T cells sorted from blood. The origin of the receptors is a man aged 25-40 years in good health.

In DNA, the CDR3 is TGTGCCAGCAGTTTGGATCAGCGGGGCGATGAGCAGTTCTTC. Protein: CASSLDQRGDEQFF. The chain recombines TRBV28 with TRBJ2-1; 7 positions agree with TRBD2. This CDR3 region has 14 residues. After removal of 3 bases from V and 8 bases from J, the junction contained 7 bases not matched to a gene. Germline-derived CDR1 and CDR2 are MDHEN and SYDVKM.

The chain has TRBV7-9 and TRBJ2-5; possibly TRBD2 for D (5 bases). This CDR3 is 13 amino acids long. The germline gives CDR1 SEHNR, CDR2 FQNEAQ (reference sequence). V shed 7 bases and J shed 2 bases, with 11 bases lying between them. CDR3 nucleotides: TGTGCCAGCACACCGGGAAAACAAGAGACCCAGTACTTC. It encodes CASTPGKQETQYF.

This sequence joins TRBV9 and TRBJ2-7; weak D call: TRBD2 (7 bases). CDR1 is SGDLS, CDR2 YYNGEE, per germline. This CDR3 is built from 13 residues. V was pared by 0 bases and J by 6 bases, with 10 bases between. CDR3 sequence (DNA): TGTGCCAGCAGCGTAGGGGGGGGCCCCGAGCAGTACTTC. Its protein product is CASSVGGGPEQYF.

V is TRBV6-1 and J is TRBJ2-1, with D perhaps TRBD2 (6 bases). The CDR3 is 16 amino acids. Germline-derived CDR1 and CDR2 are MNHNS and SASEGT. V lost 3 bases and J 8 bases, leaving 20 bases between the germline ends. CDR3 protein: CASSEAGETSYDEQFF. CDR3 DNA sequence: TGTGCCAGCAGTGAGGCTGGAGAGACTAGTTATGATGAGCAGTTCTTC.

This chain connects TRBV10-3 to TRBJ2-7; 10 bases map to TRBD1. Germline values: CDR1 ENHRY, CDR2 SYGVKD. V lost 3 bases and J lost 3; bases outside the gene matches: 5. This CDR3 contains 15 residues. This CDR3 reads CAISDKGTGVYEQYF. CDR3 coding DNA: TGTGCCATCAGTGATAAGGGGACAGGGGTCTACGAGCAGTACTTC.

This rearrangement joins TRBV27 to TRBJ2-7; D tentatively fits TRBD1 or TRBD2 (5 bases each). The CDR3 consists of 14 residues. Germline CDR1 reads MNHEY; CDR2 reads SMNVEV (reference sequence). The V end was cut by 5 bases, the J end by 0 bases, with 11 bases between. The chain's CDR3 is CASSPWDLSYEQYF. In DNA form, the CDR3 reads TGTGCCAGCAGTCCCTGGGACCTCTCCTACGAGCAGTACTTC.

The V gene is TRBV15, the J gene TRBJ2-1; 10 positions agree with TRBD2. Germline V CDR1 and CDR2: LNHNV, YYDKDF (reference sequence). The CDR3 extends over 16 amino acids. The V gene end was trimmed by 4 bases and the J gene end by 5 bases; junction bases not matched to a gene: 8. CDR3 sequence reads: CATSTTGTSADNEQFF. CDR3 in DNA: TGTGCCACCAGCACTACCGGGACTAGCGCCGACAATGAGCAGTTCTTC.

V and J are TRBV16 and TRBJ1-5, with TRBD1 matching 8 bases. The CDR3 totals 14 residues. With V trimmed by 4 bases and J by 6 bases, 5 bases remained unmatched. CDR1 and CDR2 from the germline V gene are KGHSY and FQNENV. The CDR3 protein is CASSPGQGGQPQHF. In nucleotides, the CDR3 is TGTGCCAGCAGCCCAGGACAGGGCGGTCAGCCCCAGCATTTT.

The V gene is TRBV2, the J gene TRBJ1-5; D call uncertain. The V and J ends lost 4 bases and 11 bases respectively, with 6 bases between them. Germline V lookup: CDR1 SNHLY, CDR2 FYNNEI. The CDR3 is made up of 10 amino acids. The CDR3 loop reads CASSGGAQHF. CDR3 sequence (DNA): TGTGCCAGCAGTGGAGGAGCCCAGCATTTT.

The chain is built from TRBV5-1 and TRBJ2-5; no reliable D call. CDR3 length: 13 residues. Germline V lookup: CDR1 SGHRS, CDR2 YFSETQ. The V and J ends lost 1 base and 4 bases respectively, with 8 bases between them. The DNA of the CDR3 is TGCGCCAGCAGCTTGCTACCCGGAGAGACCCAGTACTTC. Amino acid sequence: CASSLLPGETQYF.